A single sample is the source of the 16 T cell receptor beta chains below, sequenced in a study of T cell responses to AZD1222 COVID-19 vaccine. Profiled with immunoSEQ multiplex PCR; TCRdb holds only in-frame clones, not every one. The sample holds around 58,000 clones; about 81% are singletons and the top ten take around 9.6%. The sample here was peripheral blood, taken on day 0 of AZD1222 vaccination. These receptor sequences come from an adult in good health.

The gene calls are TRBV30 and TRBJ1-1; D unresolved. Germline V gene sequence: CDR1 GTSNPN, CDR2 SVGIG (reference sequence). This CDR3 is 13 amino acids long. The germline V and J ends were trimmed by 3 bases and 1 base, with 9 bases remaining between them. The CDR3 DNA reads TGTGCCTGGAGCCCAAGCCGGAACACTGAAGCTTTCTTT. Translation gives CAWSPSRNTEAFF.

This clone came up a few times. Here the CDR3 DNA reads TGCGCCAGCAGCTTTGGCAGACCTCAACGCGAGCAGTACTTC. Protein: CASSFGRPQREQYF. The gene calls are TRBV5-1 and TRBJ2-7, with unresolved D. With 2 bases removed from V and 6 bases from J, the gap between germline ends came to 15 bases. Germline loops: CDR1 SGHRS, CDR2 YFSETQ. The CDR3 extends over 14 amino acids.

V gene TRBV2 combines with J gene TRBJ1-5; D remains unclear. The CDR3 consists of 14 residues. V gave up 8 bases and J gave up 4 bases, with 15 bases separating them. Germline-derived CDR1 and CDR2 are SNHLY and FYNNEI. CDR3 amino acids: CASRREFLNQPQHF. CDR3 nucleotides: TGTGCCAGCCGGCGGGAATTCTTAAATCAGCCCCAGCATTTT.

CDR3 sequence (DNA): TGTGCCAGCAGCTTAGGAATGGGACAGACTTCGAGCTCCTACGAGCAGTACTTC. Residues: CASSLGMGQTSSSYEQYF. The chain combines TRBV7-6 with TRBJ2-7; 7 nucleotides line up with TRBD1. CDR3 length: 18 residues. With V trimmed by 1 base and J by 0 bases, 12 bases remained unmatched. The V gene's germline CDR1 is SGHVS and CDR2 FNYEAQ.

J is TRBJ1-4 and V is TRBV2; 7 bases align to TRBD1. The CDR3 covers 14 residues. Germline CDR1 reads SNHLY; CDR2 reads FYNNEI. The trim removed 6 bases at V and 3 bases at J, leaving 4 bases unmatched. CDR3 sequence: CASRTGTANEKLFF. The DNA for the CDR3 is TGTGCCAGCAGAACCGGGACAGCTAATGAAAAACTGTTTTTT.

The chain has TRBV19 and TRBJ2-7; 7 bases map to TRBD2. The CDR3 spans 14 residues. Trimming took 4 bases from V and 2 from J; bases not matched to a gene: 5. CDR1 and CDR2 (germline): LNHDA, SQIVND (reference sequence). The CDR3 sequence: CASSTRGTTYEQYF. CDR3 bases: TGTGCCAGTAGTACGCGGGGGACTACCTACGAGCAGTACTTC.

The CDR3, as DNA: TGTGCCAGCAGCTTGTTCAGGGTTGGTGGAAACACCATATATTTT. Residues: CASSLFRVGGNTIYF. This sequence joins TRBV5-5 and TRBJ1-3; tentatively, D is TRBD1 (5 bases). The V end was cut by 1 base, the J end by 3 bases, with 11 bases between. CDR1 and CDR2 (germline): SGHKS, YYEKEE (reference sequence). This CDR3 comprises 15 residues.

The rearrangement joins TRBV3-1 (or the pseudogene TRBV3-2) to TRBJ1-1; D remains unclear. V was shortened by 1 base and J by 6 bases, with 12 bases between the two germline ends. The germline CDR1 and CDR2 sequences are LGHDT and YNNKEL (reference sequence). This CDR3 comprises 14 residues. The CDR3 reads CASSQVTASAEAFF. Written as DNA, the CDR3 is TGTGCCAGCAGCCAAGTAACCGCCTCGGCTGAAGCTTTCTTT.

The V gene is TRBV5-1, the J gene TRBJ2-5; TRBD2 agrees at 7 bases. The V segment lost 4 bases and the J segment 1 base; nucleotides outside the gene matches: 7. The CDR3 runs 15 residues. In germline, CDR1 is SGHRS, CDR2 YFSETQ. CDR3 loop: CASSVGTGGQETQYF. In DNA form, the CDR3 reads TGCGCCAGCAGCGTAGGGACGGGGGGCCAAGAGACCCAGTACTTC.

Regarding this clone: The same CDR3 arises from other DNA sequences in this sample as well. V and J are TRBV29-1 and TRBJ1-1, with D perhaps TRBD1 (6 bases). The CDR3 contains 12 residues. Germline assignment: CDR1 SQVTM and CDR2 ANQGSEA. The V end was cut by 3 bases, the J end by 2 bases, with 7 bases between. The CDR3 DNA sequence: TGCAGCGTTGACAGGGGTAACACTGAAGCTTTCTTT. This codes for CSVDRGNTEAFF.

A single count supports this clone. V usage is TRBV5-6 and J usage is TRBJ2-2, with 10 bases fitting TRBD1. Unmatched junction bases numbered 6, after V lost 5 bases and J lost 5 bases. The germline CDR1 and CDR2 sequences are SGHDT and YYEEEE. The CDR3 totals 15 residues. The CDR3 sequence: CASRLGDRGTGELFF. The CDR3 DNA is TGTGCCAGCAGGCTCGGGGACAGGGGTACCGGGGAGCTGTTTTTT.

The CDR3 region is CASSPRVAGLGEQYF. The CDR3 DNA is TGTGCCAGCAGTCCTAGGGTAGCGGGACTGGGCGAGCAGTACTTC. V gene TRBV3-1 (or the pseudogene TRBV3-2) combines with J gene TRBJ2-7; 8 bases fit TRBD2. This CDR3 comprises 15 residues. Germline assignment: CDR1 LGHDT and CDR2 YNNKEL (reference sequence). Trimming removed 6 bases from V and 6 bases from J; junction bases left unmatched: 13.

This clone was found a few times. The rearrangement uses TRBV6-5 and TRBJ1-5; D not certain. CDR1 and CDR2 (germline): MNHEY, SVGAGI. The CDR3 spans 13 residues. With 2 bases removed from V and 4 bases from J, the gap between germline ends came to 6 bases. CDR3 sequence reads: CASSYGGNQPQHF. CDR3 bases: TGTGCCAGCAGTTACGGAGGGAATCAGCCCCAGCATTTT.

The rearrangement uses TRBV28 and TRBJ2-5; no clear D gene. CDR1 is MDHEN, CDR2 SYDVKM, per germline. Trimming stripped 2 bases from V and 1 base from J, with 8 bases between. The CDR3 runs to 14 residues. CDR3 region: CASSLGDFQETQYF. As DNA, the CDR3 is TGTGCCAGCAGTTTAGGGGATTTCCAAGAGACCCAGTACTTC.

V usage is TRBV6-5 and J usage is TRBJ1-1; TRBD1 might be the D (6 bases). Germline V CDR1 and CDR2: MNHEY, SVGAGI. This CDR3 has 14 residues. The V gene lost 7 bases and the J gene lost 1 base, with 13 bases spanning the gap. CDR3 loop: CASKWRGANTEAFF. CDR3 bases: TGTGCCAGCAAGTGGAGGGGGGCGAACACTGAAGCTTTCTTT.

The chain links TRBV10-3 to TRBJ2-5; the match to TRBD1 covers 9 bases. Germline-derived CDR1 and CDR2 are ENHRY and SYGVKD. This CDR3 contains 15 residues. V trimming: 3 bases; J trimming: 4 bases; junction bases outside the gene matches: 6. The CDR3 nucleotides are TGTGCCATCAGTGATTCGACAGGGGGAAGAGAGACCCAGTACTTC. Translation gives CAISDSTGGRETQYF.